This TCR beta chain was identified in a study of Ad26.COV2.S vaccination and SARS-CoV-2 variants. Study as a whole: Vaccine-arm donor from the placebo-controlled COV1001 Ad26.COV2.S trial. The study gave Ad26.COV2.S intramuscularly, once or twice 56 days apart. Regarding the study as a whole: Following vaccination, spike-specific CD8+ and CD4+ T cell responses reportedly exhibited substantial breadth.

As for this clone: What it binds is not known.

Sequencing used immunoSEQ multiplex PCR; TCRdb keeps in-frame clones, though not all of them. The sample shows fewer than 800,000 clones, more than 70% of them seen only once. Regarding treatment: roughly 18 received Ad26.COV2.S at low or high dose, single or two shots; 5 received placebo; per-sample allocation not given. Day 63 after the first injection of vaccine or placebo was the sampling time. It was an adult aged 18-55 years in Boston who was the donor. The receptor comes from a person aged 18-60 years who received the Ad26.COV2.S COVID-19 vaccine or a placebo. The sample here was peripheral blood, taken in a trial of Ad26.COV2.S vaccine versus placebo.

The CDR3 region has the DNA TGTGCCCTCTCATGGGACAGGGTGCACGAGCAGTACTTC. Protein: CALSWDRVHEQYF. The chain uses TRBV30 and TRBJ2-7; 9 bases match TRBD1. Germline V lookup: CDR1 GTSNPN, CDR2 SVGIG (reference sequence). The CDR3 totals 13 residues. The V gene end was trimmed by 8 bases and the J gene end by 5 bases; junction bases not matched to a gene: 10. The full variable domain, rest sourced from reference TRBV30 and TRBJ2-7, is SQTIHQWPATLVQPVGSPLSLECTVEGTSNPNLYWYRQAAGRGLQLLFYSVGIGQISSEVPQNLSASRPQDRQFILSSKKLLLSDSGFYLCALSWDRVHEQYFGPGTRLTVT.